The 23 T cell receptor beta chains given below trace back to one sample, sequenced in a study of OX40 agonist ivuxolimab in advanced cancers. The protocol was immunoSEQ multiplex PCR, while the TCRdb copy is restricted to in-frame clones and leaves out a portion. Of 77,000 or so clones in the sample, 90% were seen once. The sequencing used CD4+ or CD8+ T cells sorted from blood, collected in a trial of the OX40 agonist ivuxolimab. These receptors were taken from an adult with an advanced solid tumor such as melanoma, head and neck, liver or kidney cancer.

V and J are TRBV15 and TRBJ2-5; D uncertain. This CDR3 has 14 amino acids. Germline-derived CDR1 and CDR2 are LNHNV and YYDKDF (reference sequence). With 7 bases removed from V and 2 bases from J, the gap between germline ends came to 14 bases. The CDR3: CATTPGLSQETQYF. CDR3 DNA sequence: TGTGCCACCACCCCGGGCCTAAGTCAAGAGACCCAGTACTTC.

V is TRBV11-2 and J is TRBJ1-2; 7 positions agree with TRBD1. Per germline, CDR1 SGHAT and CDR2 FQNNGV. There are 15 residues in the CDR3. V lost 5 bases and J lost 8; bases outside the gene matches: 14. This CDR3 reads CASSVVAATGRGYTF. The CDR3 nucleotides are TGTGCCAGCAGCGTAGTAGCCGCGACAGGGAGAGGCTACACCTTC.

J is TRBJ1-2 and V is TRBV19, with D hard to call. This CDR3 is built from 14 residues. CDR1 is LNHDA and CDR2 is SQIVND in the germline V gene (reference sequence). V was pared by 5 bases and J by 2 bases, with 12 bases between. CDR3 residues: CASSPSGSNYGYTF. The CDR3 nucleotides are TGTGCCAGTAGTCCTTCGGGATCCAACTATGGCTACACCTTC.

This clone has only one observation. CDR3 nucleotides: TGTGCCAGCAGTTGGAGGGGGGACAGTAATGAAAAACTGTTTTTT. Its translation is CASSWRGDSNEKLFF. This chain links TRBV27 with TRBJ1-4, with 7 bases lining up with TRBD1. Germline-derived CDR1 and CDR2 are MNHEY and SMNVEV (reference sequence). V lost 4 bases and J lost 4; bases outside the gene matches: 6. The CDR3 runs to 15 residues.

The gene calls are TRBV2 and TRBJ1-6, with unresolved D. The CDR3 extends over 15 amino acids. Germline assignment: CDR1 SNHLY and CDR2 FYNNEI. V lost 8 bases, J lost 0 bases, and 11 bases lay in between. In nucleotides, the CDR3 is TGTGCCAGCGTCCCAGATAACTCCTATAATTCACCCCTCCACTTT. It codes for CASVPDNSYNSPLHF.

The rearrangement uses TRBV5-4 and TRBJ2-6; D uncertain. The CDR3 covers 18 residues. Germline CDR1 SGHNT, CDR2 YYREEE (reference sequence). V was cut by 0 bases and J by 1 base, with 14 bases left in between. DNA of the CDR3: TGTGCCAGCAGCTTGGACCCAGGTTACCCTTCTGGGGCCAACGTCCTGACTTTC. Protein sequence: CASSLDPGYPSGANVLTF.

This clone was recorded once. The chain recombines TRBV13 with TRBJ2-1; 12 nucleotides line up with TRBD2. This CDR3 region has 18 residues. Germline V lookup: CDR1 PRHDT, CDR2 FYEKMQ (reference sequence). The V segment lost 4 bases and the J segment 9 bases; nucleotides outside the gene matches: 16. The CDR3, as DNA: TGTGCCAGCAGCTACCGCCCGACTAGCGGGGGAGGAACGGGTGAGCAGTTCTTC. It codes for CASSYRPTSGGGTGEQFF.

The chain recombines TRBV11-3 with TRBJ2-7; perhaps TRBD2 as D (7 bases). Trimming removed 5 bases at V and 2 bases at J, with 16 bases between. In germline, CDR1 is SGHNT, CDR2 YENEEA. This CDR3 is built from 15 residues. As DNA, the CDR3 is TGTGCCAGCAGCCTCCCGGGGGGCGGTCCCTACGAGCAGTACTTC. Its translation: CASSLPGGGPYEQYF.

The chain has TRBV11-2 and TRBJ2-1; D remains unclear. Germline CDR1 SGHAT, CDR2 FQNNGV. V lost 1 base and J 7 bases, leaving 5 bases between the germline ends. This CDR3 spans 12 amino acids. CDR3 nucleotides: TGTGCCAGCAGCTTAGTCGTGAATGAGCAGTTCTTC. Encoded protein: CASSLVVNEQFF.

This clone was found once. This chain uses TRBV6-1 with TRBJ1-4; 10 bases are shared with TRBD1. Germline loops: CDR1 MNHNS, CDR2 SASEGT. The V gene end was trimmed by 5 bases and the J gene end by 7 bases; junction bases not matched to a gene: 7. The CDR3 is 15 amino acids. The CDR3 DNA follows: TGTGCCAGCAGTACGCTGACAGGGGGCGTTGAAAAACTGTTTTTT. Translating it yields CASSTLTGGVEKLFF.

This clone was seen a single time. The V gene is TRBV28, the J gene TRBJ1-2; the D gene is possibly TRBD1 (5 bases). The V end was cut by 1 base, the J end by 4 bases, with 16 bases between. The CDR3 runs 16 residues. The germline CDR1 and CDR2 sequences are MDHEN and SYDVKM. As DNA, the CDR3 is TGTGCCAGCAGTTTATCTCCCGCGACGGGGGGCTATGGCTACACCTTC. This translates into CASSLSPATGGYGYTF.

The J gene is TRBJ1-1, the V gene TRBV18, with D unresolved. V was pared by 1 base and J by 10 bases, with 10 bases between. The length of the CDR3 is 12 residues. Germline values: CDR1 KGHSH, CDR2 LQKENI. CDR3 in amino acids: CASSPRETGAFF. Written as DNA, the CDR3 is TGTGCCAGCTCACCACGAGAGACGGGAGCTTTCTTT.

The chain combines TRBV28 with TRBJ2-5; 10 bases map to TRBD1. V lost 8 bases, J lost 4 bases, and 4 bases stayed unmatched. The CDR3 runs to 13 residues. Looked up from germline, CDR1 is MDHEN and CDR2 is SYDVKM. CDR3 sequence (DNA): TGTGCCAGCCAGACAGGGGGCGCAGAGACCCAGTACTTC. Translation: CASQTGGAETQYF.

The V gene is TRBV19, the J gene TRBJ1-1; D gene uncertain. The CDR3 spans 14 residues. Germline CDR1 LNHDA, CDR2 SQIVND (reference sequence). V lost 3 bases, J lost 1 base, and 9 bases lay in between. The CDR3 sequence: CASSMLSANTEAFF. CDR3 nucleotide sequence: TGTGCCAGTAGTATGCTGTCGGCGAACACTGAAGCTTTCTTT.

The rearrangement uses TRBV27 and TRBJ1-4, with 7 positions matching TRBD1. Germline CDR1 MNHEY, CDR2 SMNVEV (reference sequence). J gave up 5 bases and V 5 bases, and 5 bases lay outside the gene matches. The CDR3 loop spans 14 amino acids. This CDR3 reads CASSTRGENEKLFF. DNA for the CDR3: TGTGCCAGCAGTACCAGGGGGGAAAATGAAAAACTGTTTTTT.

This chain uses TRBV9 with TRBJ2-6, with a weak D call TRBD1 (5 bases). Germline CDR1 is SGDLS and CDR2 is YYNGEE. The CDR3 runs to 15 residues. Trimming pared 1 base from V and 1 base from J, leaving 6 bases between. The CDR3 bases are TGTGCCAGCAGCGTAAGGGGTTCTGGGGCCAACGTCCTGACTTTC. This translates into CASSVRGSGANVLTF.

This chain joins TRBV27 and TRBJ1-1; the match to TRBD1 covers 7 bases. The CDR3 totals 15 residues. J lost 4 bases, V lost 2 bases, and 7 bases had no gene match. The V gene's germline CDR1 is MNHEY and CDR2 SMNVEV (reference sequence). CDR3 in amino acids: CASSLRMTGPTEAFF. In DNA, the CDR3 is TGTGCCAGCAGTTTAAGAATGACAGGGCCCACTGAAGCTTTCTTT.

The chain recombines TRBV7-9 with TRBJ1-2; TRBD1 aligns across 7 bases. The germline V gene has CDR1 SEHNR and CDR2 FQNEAQ (reference sequence). CDR3 length: 12 residues. The V and J ends lost 1 base and 11 bases, in that order; junction bases with no gene match: 4. CDR3 amino acids: CASSLGDSPYTF. The CDR3 coding sequence is TGTGCCAGCAGCTTAGGGGACAGTCCTTACACCTTC.

This rearrangement joins TRBV4-1 to TRBJ1-2; D call uncertain. Per germline, CDR1 MGHRA and CDR2 YSYEKL. The length of the CDR3 is 15 residues. Trimming stripped 1 base from V and 5 bases from J, with 14 bases between. CDR3 amino acids: CASSQAPGTKYGYTF. CDR3 nucleotides: TGCGCCAGCAGCCAAGCGCCGGGAACCAAGTATGGCTACACCTTC.

The chain links TRBV2 to TRBJ1-4; D is possibly TRBD1 (5 bases). The V end was cut by 10 bases, the J end by 1 base, with 13 bases between. Per germline, CDR1 SNHLY and CDR2 FYNNEI. The CDR3 sequence is 14 residues long. The CDR3 sequence is CAIQDGGTNEKLFF. CDR3 DNA: TGTGCCATCCAGGACGGGGGAACTAATGAAAAACTGTTTTTT. Supplemented by reference TRBV2 and TRBJ1-4, the full variable domain reads EPEVTQTPSHQVTQMGQEVILRCVPISNHLYFYWYRQILGQKVEFLVSFYNNEISEKSEIFDDQFSVERPDGSNFTLKIRSTKLEDSAMYFCAIQDGGTNEKLFFGSGTQLSVL.

This chain uses TRBV12-5 with TRBJ1-1; D is unresolved. The CDR3 consists of 14 residues. CDR1 is LGHNT and CDR2 is FRNRAP in the germline V gene. With 4 bases removed from V and 2 bases from J, the gap between germline ends came to 11 bases. The CDR3 protein is CASGSSTANTEAFF. As DNA, the CDR3 is TGTGCTAGTGGTTCCTCGACGGCTAACACTGAAGCTTTCTTT.

The chain recombines TRBV28 with TRBJ1-4; possibly TRBD1 for D (5 bases). Deletions cut 6 bases from V and 2 bases from J, with 13 bases between. CDR1 is MDHEN, CDR2 SYDVKM, per germline. This CDR3 contains 15 residues. The CDR3 is CASSGGGATNEKLFF. For the CDR3, the DNA is TGTGCCAGCAGCGGGGGAGGCGCGACTAATGAAAAACTGTTTTTT.

The CDR3 coding sequence is TGTGCCAGCAGTTTAGCGGGGGGAACGGGGAATGAGCAGTTCTTC. Protein: CASSLAGGTGNEQFF. The rearrangement uses TRBV6-1 and TRBJ2-1; TRBD2 matches 10 bases. V trimming: 5 bases; J trimming: 7 bases; junction bases outside the gene matches: 8. This CDR3 is built from 15 residues. Germline V gene lookup returns CDR1 MNHNS and CDR2 SASEGT.